These T cell receptor beta chains were read from a single sample in a study of T cells in Graves' hyperthyroidism and ophthalmopathy. From the multiplex PCR reads, TCRdb called clonotypes with MiXCR, one entry per CDR3 protein. Of under 250,000 distinct CDR3 sequences listed, approximately 25% are singletons. Sample: blood. These receptors were obtained from a woman in her thirties or forties with Graves' ophthalmopathy. Each CDR3 is given with its conserved first and last residue. Each record gives: V gene, clone size, D gene, J gene, CDR3 DNA, CDR3 protein. A D gene is named only where the DNA matches it firmly. Clone size, where shown, is once, few, many, or a class for clones that have expanded.

>TRBV20-1|many|NA|TRBJ2-5
TGCAGTGCTAGAGATCGAGGGCTCCAAGAGACCCAGTACTTC
CSARDRGLQETQYF
>TRBV6-1|many|NA|TRBJ2-7
TGTGCCAGCACTGCGACTGGGGCCTACGAGCAGTACTTC
CASTATGAYEQYF
>TRBV7-2|NA|NA|TRBJ2-4
TGTGCCAGCAGCTTAGTAGGCGGACAACTAGCCAAAAACATTCAGTACTTC
CASSLVGGQLAKNIQYF
>TRBV28|many|TRBD2|TRBJ2-5
TGTGCCAGCAGCAGCGGGAGCGTAGAGACCCAGTACTTC
CASSSGSVETQYF
>TRBV28|many|NA|TRBJ2-7
TGTGCCAGCAACACCCACTGGAGCTCCTACGAGCAGTACTTC
CASNTHWSSYEQYF
>TRBV27|NA|NA|TRBJ1-5
TGTGCCAGCAGTTTATCGAGGGACTTTTACAATCAGCCCCAGCATTTT
CASSLSRDFYNQPQHF
>TRBV7-3|many|NA|TRBJ1-1
TGTGCCAGCAGCTTAGGGTACGGCACTGAAGCTTTCTTT
CASSLGYGTEAFF
>TRBV7-7|many|TRBD2|TRBJ2-5
TGTGCTAGCAGCCCCGGGACTAGCGAGCGGCGGGAGACCCAGTACTTC
CASSPGTSERRETQYF
>TRBV12-3/TRBV12-4|NA|NA|TRBJ2-7
TGTGCCAGCAGTTACCAAACACCGGGGTGGGACTACGAGCAGTACTTC
CASSYQTPGWDYEQYF
>TRBV6-1|NA|NA|TRBJ2-5
TGTGCCAGCAGTGCCCGAGGGGGGCCCCAAGAGACCCAGTACTTC
CASSARGGPQETQYF
>TRBV28|many|NA|TRBJ1-5
TGTGCCAGCAGCCCGGGGTACGGGCAGCCCCAGCATTTT
CASSPGYGQPQHF
>TRBV2|many|NA|TRBJ2-7
TGTGCCAGCAGTGACGCTTTAGGACACCACTACGAGCAGTACTTC
CASSDALGHHYEQYF
>TRBV20-1|many|NA|TRBJ2-7
TGCAGTGCTGGGACGTTAAACTACGAGCAGTACTTC
CSAGTLNYEQYF
>TRBV2|NA|TRBD1|TRBJ1-2
TGTGCCAGCAGTGAAGCGATTCGACAGGGCTACGGCTACACCTTC
CASSEAIRQGYGYTF
>TRBV2|many|NA|TRBJ1-2
TGTGCCAGCGCCTTGAGCCCTAACTATGGCTACACCTTC
CASALSPNYGYTF
>TRBV28|many|TRBD2|TRBJ2-1
TGTGCCAGCACCGGGAGGGACGCACTGGGTTACAATGAGCAGTTCTTC
CASTGRDALGYNEQFF
>TRBV27|many|NA|TRBJ2-7
TGTGCCAGCAGTTTAAATGCGGACTCTGACTACGAGCAGTACTTC
CASSLNADSDYEQYF
>TRBV6-2/TRBV6-3|many|NA|TRBJ1-1
TGTGCCAGCAGTTATTGGGCTAACACTGAAGCTTTCTTT
CASSYWANTEAFF
>TRBV29-1|many|NA|TRBJ1-1
TGCAGCGTGGGAGACAGGTTTTACACTGAAGCTTTCTTT
CSVGDRFYTEAFF
>TRBV10-1|many|NA|TRBJ2-7
TGCGCCAATCCCGGGACACCATCCTACGAGCAGTACTTC
CANPGTPSYEQYF
>TRBV6-2/TRBV6-3|many|NA|TRBJ2-6
TGTGCCAGTAGTAATTCTGGGGCCAACGTCCTGACTTTC
CASSNSGANVLTF
>TRBV3-1|many|NA|TRBJ1-3
TGTGCCAGCAGCCAAGAGACAGAGGGAAACACCATATATTTT
CASSQETEGNTIYF
>TRBV6-1|NA|TRBD2|TRBJ2-7
TGTGCCAGCAGGTCGGGAGGATCCTACGAGCAGTACTTC
CASRSGGSYEQYF
>TRBV30|many|NA|TRBJ1-2
TGTGCCTGGAGTGTAGGGCAGGGCAACTATGGCTACACCTTC
CAWSVGQGNYGYTF
>TRBV5-1|many|TRBD1|TRBJ1-1
TGCGCCAGCAGCCCCTCGGACAGGGGTGAAGCTTTCTTT
CASSPSDRGEAFF
>TRBV2|many|TRBD2|TRBJ2-7
TGTGCCAGCAGTGAATTGGGGACTATGACCTACGAGCAGTACTTC
CASSELGTMTYEQYF
>TRBV28|many|NA|TRBJ2-6
TGTGCCACCGGGACGGGAACCTCTGGGGCCAACGTCCTGACTTTC
CATGTGTSGANVLTF
>TRBV14|NA|NA|TRBJ2-6
TGTGCCAGCAGCCCCAGGACAGCTTCTGGGGCCAACGTCCTGACTTTC
CASSPRTASGANVLTF
>TRBV27|many|NA|TRBJ1-2
TGTGCCAGCAGTTCAACCGGGACCCAATGGAACTATGGCTACACCTTC
CASSSTGTQWNYGYTF
>TRBV12-3/TRBV12-4|many|TRBD2|TRBJ2-2
TGTGCCAGCAGCCAAACGGCGGGAGGGCCGACCGGGGAGCTGTTTTTT
CASSQTAGGPTGELFF
>TRBV10-2|few|NA|TRBJ2-5
TGCGCCAGCAGTTCGGGCCCGGCGACCCAGTACTTC
CASSSGPATQYF
>TRBV28|few|NA|TRBJ1-1
TGTGCCAGCAGTTTACTGCCTGGAGAAGCTTTCTTT
CASSLLPGEAFF
>TRBV20-1|many|NA|TRBJ1-2
TGCAGTGCTAGAGAAAACGAGGGACATGGCTACACCTTC
CSARENEGHGYTF
>TRBV6-1|NA|NA|TRBJ1-2
TGTGCCAGCAGTGAGCAGGGGCGCTATGGCTACACCTTC
CASSEQGRYGYTF
>TRBV7-2|NA|NA|TRBJ1-3
TGTGCCAGCAGCCAGACACAAGGAAACACCATATATTTT
CASSQTQGNTIYF
>TRBV2|NA|NA|TRBJ1-5
TGTGCCAGCCAAAAAGGGGCCCGCAATCAGCCCCAGCATTTT
CASQKGARNQPQHF
>TRBV2|NA|NA|TRBJ1-2
TGTGCCAGCACAATCCAGGGGAATGGCTACACCTTC
CASTIQGNGYTF
>TRBV20-1|NA|NA|TRBJ2-7
TGCAGTGCTAGATTGCGGTTGGGCTACGAGCAGTACTTC
CSARLRLGYEQYF
>TRBV30|many|NA|TRBJ2-7
TGTGCCTGGAGTGTACGGCTAAGGATGGCCTACGAGCAGTACTTC
CAWSVRLRMAYEQYF
>TRBV7-7|many|TRBD2|TRBJ2-5
TGTGCTAGCAGCTACCCGGGGGGGGAAGAGACCCAGTACTTC
CASSYPGGEETQYF
>TRBV6-1|many|NA|TRBJ1-5
TGTGCCAGCAGTGAAGCGAGGGGGGCTCAGCCCCAGCATTTT
CASSEARGAQPQHF
>TRBV6-1|NA|NA|TRBJ1-5
TGTGCCAGCAGACTGGGGGGTGAGAATCAGCCCCAGCATTTT
CASRLGGENQPQHF
>TRBV30|NA|TRBD1|TRBJ1-1
TGTGCCTGGGCGGGACAGGTGAACACTGAAGCTTTCTTT
CAWAGQVNTEAFF
>TRBV12-3/TRBV12-4|NA|TRBD1|TRBJ2-7
TGTGCCACTGCGACGGACAGGGGCCACGAGCAGTACTTC
CATATDRGHEQYF
>TRBV19|many|NA|TRBJ1-1
TGTGCCAGTACCACCCCGGGACTGCTGAACACTGAAGCTTTCTTT
CASTTPGLLNTEAFF
>TRBV6-1|NA|TRBD1|TRBJ2-7
TGTGCCAGCGAATATGGACAGGGGGCGACCTACGAGCAGTACTTC
CASEYGQGATYEQYF
>TRBV5-1|many|NA|TRBJ2-2
TGCGCCAGCAGCTTCGACCCGGGCAGGGCCGGGGAGCTGTTTTTT
CASSFDPGRAGELFF
>TRBV2|NA|TRBD1|TRBJ1-2
TGTGCCAGCAGCGCCAGAACTCCGGGACAGGGGGCTGGCTACACCTTC
CASSARTPGQGAGYTF
>TRBV20-1|many|NA|TRBJ2-5
TGCAGTGGCGCGACAGTCGTGGAGACCCAGTACTTC
CSGATVVETQYF
>TRBV7-2|few|TRBD1|TRBJ1-2
TGTGCCAGCAGCTCACCCCCGGACAGGGTCCATGGCTACACCTTC
CASSSPPDRVHGYTF
>TRBV10-1|NA|TRBD2|TRBJ2-1
TGCGCCAGCAGCCCGGGACTAGCGGGCTACAATGAGCAGTTCTTC
CASSPGLAGYNEQFF
>TRBV7-8|many|NA|TRBJ1-1
TGTGCCAGCAGCTTCGGCAGGGTTGGGACTGAAGCTTTCTTT
CASSFGRVGTEAFF
>TRBV12-3/TRBV12-4|many|TRBD2|TRBJ2-2
TGTGCCAGCACCATAGGACTAGCGGCCGGGGAGCTGTTTTTT
CASTIGLAAGELFF
>TRBV4-1|many|TRBD1|TRBJ2-5
TGCGCCAGCAGCCAAGGAGACAGGGGGTACCAAGAGACCCAGTACTTC
CASSQGDRGYQETQYF
>TRBV27|few|TRBD2|TRBJ2-5
TGTGCCAGCAGTCGGTTCATCAGGACTAGCGGCCAAGAGACCCAGTACTTC
CASSRFIRTSGQETQYF